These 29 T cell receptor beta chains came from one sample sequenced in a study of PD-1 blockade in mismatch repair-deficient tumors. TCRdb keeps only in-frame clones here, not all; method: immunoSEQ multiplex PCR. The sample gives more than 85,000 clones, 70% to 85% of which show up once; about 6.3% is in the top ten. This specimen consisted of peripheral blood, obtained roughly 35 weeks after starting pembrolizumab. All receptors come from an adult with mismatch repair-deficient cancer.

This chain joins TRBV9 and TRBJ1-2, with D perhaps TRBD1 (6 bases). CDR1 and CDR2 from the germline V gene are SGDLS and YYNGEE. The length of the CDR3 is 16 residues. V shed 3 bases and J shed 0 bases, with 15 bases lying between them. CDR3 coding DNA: TGTGCCAGCAGCGGAGAGAGGGGGGGCGCTAACTATGGCTACACCTTC. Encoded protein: CASSGERGGANYGYTF.

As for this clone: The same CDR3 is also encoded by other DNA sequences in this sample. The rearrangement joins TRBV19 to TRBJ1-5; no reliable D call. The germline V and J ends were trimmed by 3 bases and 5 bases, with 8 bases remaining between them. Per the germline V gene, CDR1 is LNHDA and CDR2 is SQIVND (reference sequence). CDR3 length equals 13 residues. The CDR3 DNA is TGTGCCAGTAGTATCCGGGGAGATCAGCCCCAGCATTTT. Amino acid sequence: CASSIRGDQPQHF.

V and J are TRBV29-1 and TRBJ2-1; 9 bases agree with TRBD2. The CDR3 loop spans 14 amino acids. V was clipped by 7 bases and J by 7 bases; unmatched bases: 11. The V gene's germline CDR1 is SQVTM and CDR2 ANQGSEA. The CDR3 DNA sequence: TGCAGCGCACAGACTAGCGGTCTGGGGAATGAGCAGTTCTTC. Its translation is CSAQTSGLGNEQFF.

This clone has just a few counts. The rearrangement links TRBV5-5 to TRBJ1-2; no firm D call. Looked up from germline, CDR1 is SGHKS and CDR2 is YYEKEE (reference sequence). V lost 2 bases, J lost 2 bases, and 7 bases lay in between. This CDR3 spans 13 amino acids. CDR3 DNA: TGTGCCAGCAGCTTTGATCTGAACTATGGCTACACCTTC. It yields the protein CASSFDLNYGYTF.

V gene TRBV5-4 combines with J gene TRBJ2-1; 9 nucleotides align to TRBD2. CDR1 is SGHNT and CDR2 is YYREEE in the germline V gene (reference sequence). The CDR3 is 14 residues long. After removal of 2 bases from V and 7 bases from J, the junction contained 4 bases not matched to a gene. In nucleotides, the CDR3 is TGTGCCAGCAGCTTCCTAGCGGGAAGGAATGAGCAGTTCTTC. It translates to CASSFLAGRNEQFF. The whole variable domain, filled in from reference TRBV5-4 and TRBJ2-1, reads ETGVTQSPTHLIKTRGQQVTLRCSSQSGHNTVSWYQQALGQGPQFIFQYYREEENGRGNFPPRFSGLQFPNYSSELNVNALELDDSALYLCASSFLAGRNEQFFGPGTRLTVL.

The CDR3 is CASGSGSGMGKTQYF. CDR3 DNA: TGCGCCAGCGGAAGCGGGAGCGGGATGGGAAAGACCCAGTACTTC. V and J are TRBV5-1 and TRBJ2-5; 8 bases fit TRBD2. J gave up 6 bases and V 7 bases, and 14 bases lay outside the gene matches. This CDR3 contains 15 residues. Germline V CDR1 and CDR2: SGHRS, YFSETQ.

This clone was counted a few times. CDR3 sequence reads: CASSFGQGSYNEQFF. Here the CDR3 DNA reads TGTGCCAGCAGCTTTGGGCAGGGCTCCTACAATGAGCAGTTCTTC. The gene calls are TRBV5-8 and TRBJ2-1, with D maybe TRBD1 (5 bases). Germline values: CDR1 SGHTS, CDR2 YDEGEE. V dropped 2 bases and J dropped 0 bases, with 9 bases sitting between them. This CDR3 contains 15 residues.

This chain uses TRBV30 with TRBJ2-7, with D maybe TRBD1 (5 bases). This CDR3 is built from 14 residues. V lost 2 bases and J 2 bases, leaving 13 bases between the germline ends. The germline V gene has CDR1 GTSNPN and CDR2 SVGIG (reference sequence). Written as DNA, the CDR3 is TGTGCCTGGAGTTCCACACAGGTCACCTACGAGCAGTACTTC. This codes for CAWSSTQVTYEQYF. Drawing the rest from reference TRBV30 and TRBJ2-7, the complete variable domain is SQTIHQWPATLVQPVGSPLSLECTVEGTSNPNLYWYRQAAGRGLQLLFYSVGIGQISSEVPQNLSASRPQDRQFILSSKKLLLSDSGFYLCAWSSTQVTYEQYFGPGTRLTVT.

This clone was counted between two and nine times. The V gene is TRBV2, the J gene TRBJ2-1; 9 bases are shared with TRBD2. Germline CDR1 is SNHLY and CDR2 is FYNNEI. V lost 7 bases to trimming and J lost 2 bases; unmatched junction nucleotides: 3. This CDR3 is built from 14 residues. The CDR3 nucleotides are TGTGCCAGCATGGGCGGGAGGGCCTACAATGAGCAGTTCTTC. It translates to CASMGGRAYNEQFF.

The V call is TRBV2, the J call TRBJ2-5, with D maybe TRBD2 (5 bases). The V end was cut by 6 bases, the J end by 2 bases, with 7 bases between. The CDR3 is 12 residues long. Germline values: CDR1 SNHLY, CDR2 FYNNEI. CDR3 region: CASRAGQETQYF. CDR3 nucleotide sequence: TGTGCCAGCAGGGCGGGTCAAGAGACCCAGTACTTC. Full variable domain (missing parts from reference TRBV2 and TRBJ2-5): EPEVTQTPSHQVTQMGQEVILRCVPISNHLYFYWYRQILGQKVEFLVSFYNNEISEKSEIFDDQFSVERPDGSNFTLKIRSTKLEDSAMYFCASRAGQETQYFGPGTRLLVL.

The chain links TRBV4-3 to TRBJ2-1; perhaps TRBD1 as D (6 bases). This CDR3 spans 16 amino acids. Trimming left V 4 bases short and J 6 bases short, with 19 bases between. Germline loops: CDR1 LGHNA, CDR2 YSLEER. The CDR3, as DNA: TGCGCCAGCAGCCCAAGCCCCTGGACAGCTCCCAATGAGCAGTTCTTC. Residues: CASSPSPWTAPNEQFF.

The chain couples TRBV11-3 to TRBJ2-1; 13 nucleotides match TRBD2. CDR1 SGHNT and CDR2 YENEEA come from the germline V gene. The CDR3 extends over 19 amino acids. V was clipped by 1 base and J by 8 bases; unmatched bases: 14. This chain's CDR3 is CASSLGGLAGVMDTDEQFF. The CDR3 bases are TGTGCCAGCAGCTTAGGAGGACTAGCGGGAGTGATGGATACTGATGAGCAGTTCTTC.

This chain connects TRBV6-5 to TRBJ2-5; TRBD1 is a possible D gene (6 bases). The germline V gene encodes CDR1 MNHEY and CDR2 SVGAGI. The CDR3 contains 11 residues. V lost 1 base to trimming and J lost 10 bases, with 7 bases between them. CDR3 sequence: CASSYLGHQYF. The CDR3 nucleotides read TGTGCCAGCAGTTACTTGGGACACCAGTACTTC.

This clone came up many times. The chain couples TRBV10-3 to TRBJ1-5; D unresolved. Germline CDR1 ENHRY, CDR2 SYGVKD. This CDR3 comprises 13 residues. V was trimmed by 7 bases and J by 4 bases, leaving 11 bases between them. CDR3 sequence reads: CAINTDRNQPQHF. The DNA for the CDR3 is TGTGCCATCAATACTGACCGGAATCAGCCCCAGCATTTT.

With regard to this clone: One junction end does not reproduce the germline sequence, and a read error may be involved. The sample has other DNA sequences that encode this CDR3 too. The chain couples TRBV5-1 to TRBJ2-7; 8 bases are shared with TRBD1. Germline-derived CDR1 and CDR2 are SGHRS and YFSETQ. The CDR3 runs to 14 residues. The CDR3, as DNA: TGCGCTAGCAGCCTCGGAGGACAGGGATACGAGCAGTACTTC. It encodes CASSLGGQGYEQYF. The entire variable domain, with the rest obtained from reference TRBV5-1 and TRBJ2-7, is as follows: KAGVTQTPRYLIKTRGQQVTLSCSPISGHRSVSWYQQTPGQGLQFLFEYFSETQRNKGNFPGRFSGRQFSNSRSEMNVSTLELGDSALYLCASSLGGQGYEQYFGPGTRLTVT.

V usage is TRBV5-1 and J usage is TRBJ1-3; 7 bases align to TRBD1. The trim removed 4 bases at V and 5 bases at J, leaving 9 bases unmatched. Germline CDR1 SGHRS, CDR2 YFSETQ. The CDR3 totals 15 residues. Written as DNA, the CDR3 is TGCGCCAGCAGCACCGGGGACAGCGGTAGAAACACCATATATTTT. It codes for CASSTGDSGRNTIYF.

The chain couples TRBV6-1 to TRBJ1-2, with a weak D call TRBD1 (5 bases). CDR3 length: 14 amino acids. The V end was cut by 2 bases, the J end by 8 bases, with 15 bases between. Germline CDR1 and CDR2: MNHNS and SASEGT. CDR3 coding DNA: TGTGCCAGCAGTGAATTAGTAGGGGTGGACGGCTACACCTTC. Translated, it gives CASSELVGVDGYTF.

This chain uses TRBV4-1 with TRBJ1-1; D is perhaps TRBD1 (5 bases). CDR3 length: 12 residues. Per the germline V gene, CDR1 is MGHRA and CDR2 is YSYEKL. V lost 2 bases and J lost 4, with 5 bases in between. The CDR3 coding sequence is TGCGCCAGCAGCCAACAGGGCACTGAAGCTTTCTTT. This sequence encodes CASSQQGTEAFF.

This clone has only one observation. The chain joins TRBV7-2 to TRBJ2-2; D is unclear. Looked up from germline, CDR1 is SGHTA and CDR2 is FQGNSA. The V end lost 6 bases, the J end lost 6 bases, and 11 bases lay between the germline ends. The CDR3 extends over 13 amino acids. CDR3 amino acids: CASRIVRPGELFF. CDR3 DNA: TGTGCCAGCAGAATAGTGAGGCCCGGGGAGCTGTTTTTT.

CDR3 loop: CASSEAGQGSREQFF. The CDR3 DNA sequence: TGTGCCAGCAGTGAAGCGGGACAGGGCTCTAGGGAGCAGTTCTTC. The chain carries TRBV2 and TRBJ2-1; 9 bases are shared with TRBD1. Germline assignment: CDR1 SNHLY and CDR2 FYNNEI. This CDR3 has 15 residues. J lost 10 bases, V lost 0 bases, and 7 bases had no gene match.

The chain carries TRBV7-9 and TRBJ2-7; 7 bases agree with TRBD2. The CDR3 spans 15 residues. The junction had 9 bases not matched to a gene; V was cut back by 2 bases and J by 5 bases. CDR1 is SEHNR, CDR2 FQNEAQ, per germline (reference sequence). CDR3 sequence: CASSLMSGRNNEQYF. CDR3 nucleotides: TGTGCCAGCAGCTTAATGTCCGGGAGGAACAACGAGCAGTACTTC.

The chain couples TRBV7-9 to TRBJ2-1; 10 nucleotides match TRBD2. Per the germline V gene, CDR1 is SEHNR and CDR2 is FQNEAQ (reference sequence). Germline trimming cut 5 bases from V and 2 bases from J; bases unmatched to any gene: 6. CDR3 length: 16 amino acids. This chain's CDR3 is CASSLSSGGTYNEQFF. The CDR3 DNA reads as TGTGCCAGCAGCCTTTCTAGCGGGGGAACCTACAATGAGCAGTTCTTC.

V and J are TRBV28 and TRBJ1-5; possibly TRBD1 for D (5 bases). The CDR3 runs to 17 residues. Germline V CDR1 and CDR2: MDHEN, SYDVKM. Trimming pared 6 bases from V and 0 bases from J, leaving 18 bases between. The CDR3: CASRSNGASYSNQPQHF. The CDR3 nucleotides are TGTGCCAGCAGGTCTAACGGGGCCTCCTATAGCAATCAGCCCCAGCATTTT.

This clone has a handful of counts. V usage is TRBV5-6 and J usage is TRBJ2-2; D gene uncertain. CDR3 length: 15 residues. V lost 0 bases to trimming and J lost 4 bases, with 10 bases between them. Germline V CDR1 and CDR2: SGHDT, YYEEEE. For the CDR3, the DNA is TGTGCCAGCAGCTTGGCCAGAGTTTTCACCGGGGAGCTGTTTTTT. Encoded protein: CASSLARVFTGELFF. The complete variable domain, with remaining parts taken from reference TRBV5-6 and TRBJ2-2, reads DAGVTQSPTHLIKTRGQQVTLRCSPKSGHDTVSWYQQALGQGPQFIFQYYEEEERQRGNFPDRFSGHQFPNYSSELNVNALLLGDSALYLCASSLARVFTGELFFGEGSRLTVL.

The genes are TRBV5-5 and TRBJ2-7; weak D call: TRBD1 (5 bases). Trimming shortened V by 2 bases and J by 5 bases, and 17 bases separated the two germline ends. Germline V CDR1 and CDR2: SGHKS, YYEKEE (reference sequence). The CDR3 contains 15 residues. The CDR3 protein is CASSFNGFQGDEQYF. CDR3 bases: TGTGCCAGCAGCTTCAACGGTTTTCAGGGCGACGAGCAGTACTTC.

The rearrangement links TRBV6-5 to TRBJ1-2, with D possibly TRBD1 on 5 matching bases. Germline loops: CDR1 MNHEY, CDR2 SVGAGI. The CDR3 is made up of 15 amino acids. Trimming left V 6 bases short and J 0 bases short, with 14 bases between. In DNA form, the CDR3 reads TGTGCCAGCAGATCCCAGGGCTCCTCTAACTATGGCTACACCTTC. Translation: CASRSQGSSNYGYTF.

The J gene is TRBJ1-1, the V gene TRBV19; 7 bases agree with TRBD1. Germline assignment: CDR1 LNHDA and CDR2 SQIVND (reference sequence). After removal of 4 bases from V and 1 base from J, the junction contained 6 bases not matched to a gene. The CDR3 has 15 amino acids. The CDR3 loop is CASSTRQGGNTEAFF. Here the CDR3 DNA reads TGTGCCAGTAGTACCCGACAGGGCGGGAACACTGAAGCTTTCTTT.

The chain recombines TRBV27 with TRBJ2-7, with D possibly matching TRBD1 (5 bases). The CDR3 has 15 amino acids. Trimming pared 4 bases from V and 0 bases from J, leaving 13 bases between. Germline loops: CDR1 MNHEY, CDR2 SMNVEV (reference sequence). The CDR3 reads CASSSLQETSYEQYF. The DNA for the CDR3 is TGTGCCAGCAGTTCGTTACAGGAGACCTCCTACGAGCAGTACTTC.

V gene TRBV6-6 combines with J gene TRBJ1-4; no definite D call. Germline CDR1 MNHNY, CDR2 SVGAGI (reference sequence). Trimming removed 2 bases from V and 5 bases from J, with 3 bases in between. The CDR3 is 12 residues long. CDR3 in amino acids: CASSYVNEKLFF. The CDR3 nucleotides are TGTGCCAGCAGTTACGTAAATGAAAAACTGTTTTTT.